Sequencing of this T cell receptor beta chain was carried out in a study of post-analysis software for immune sequencing data. Study information: Disease trajectories encompassed relapsing-remitting, secondary progressive and progressive-relapsing multiple sclerosis. Study outcomes and limitations: When the samples were clustered directly with F measure, those that had been prepared in the same batch showed strong co-clustering. Normalized Chao1 diversity was significantly reduced in patients versus controls. Patients carried several TRBV segments more frequently than controls did, and TRBV5-6, TRBV5-1 and TRBV20-1 were among them.

cDNA libraries of TCR beta carried unique molecular identifiers. Researchers reported 400,000 to 600,000 cDNA molecules coming from approximately 0.95 to 9.8 million T cells. One entry per CDR3 protein, called by TCRdb with MiXCR from the PCR reads. The sample includes hundreds of thousands of distinct CDR3 sequences, approximately 59% of them seen just once. Note on this clonotype: Its antigen is not known.

V shed 8 bases, J shed 7 bases, and the junction held 17 bases outside the gene matches. The CDR3 has 16 residues. Per the germline V gene, CDR1 is SGHTA and CDR2 is FQGNSA. This TCR was recovered from a girl aged 2 to 9 with multiple sclerosis. This chain links TRBV7-2 with TRBJ2-1; 7 bases align to TRBD2. Sequenced input: blood. CDR3 loop: CASSLGRGRKRNEQFF. CDR3 DNA sequence: TGTGCCAGCTCTCTAGGCCGCGGGAGAAAAAGGAATGAGCAGTTCTTC.